This entry describes one TCR beta chain. The PCR contained 60 Vbeta and 13 Jbeta primers. Clones were sequenced by immunoSEQ multiplex PCR, and TCRdb holds only the in-frame ones, with some missing. The table shows roughly 99,000 clones, with about four fifths occurring only once. This sample was taken from a study of cytomegalovirus exposure and HLA in healthy donors. CDR3 length equals 19 residues. The V segment lost 4 bases and the J segment 0 bases; nucleotides outside the gene matches: 14. Germline V gene sequence: CDR1 SGHDN, CDR2 FVKESK. The TCR was taken from a young man in good health and CMV-seropositive. This chain connects TRBV14 to TRBJ2-1; TRBD2 matches at 8 bases. Specimen: PBMCs. The DNA of the CDR3 is TGTGCCAGCAGCCTGTACGCTAGCGGGTTATTAAGCTCCTACAATGAGCAGTTCTTC. Translation: CASSLYASGLLSSYNEQFF.